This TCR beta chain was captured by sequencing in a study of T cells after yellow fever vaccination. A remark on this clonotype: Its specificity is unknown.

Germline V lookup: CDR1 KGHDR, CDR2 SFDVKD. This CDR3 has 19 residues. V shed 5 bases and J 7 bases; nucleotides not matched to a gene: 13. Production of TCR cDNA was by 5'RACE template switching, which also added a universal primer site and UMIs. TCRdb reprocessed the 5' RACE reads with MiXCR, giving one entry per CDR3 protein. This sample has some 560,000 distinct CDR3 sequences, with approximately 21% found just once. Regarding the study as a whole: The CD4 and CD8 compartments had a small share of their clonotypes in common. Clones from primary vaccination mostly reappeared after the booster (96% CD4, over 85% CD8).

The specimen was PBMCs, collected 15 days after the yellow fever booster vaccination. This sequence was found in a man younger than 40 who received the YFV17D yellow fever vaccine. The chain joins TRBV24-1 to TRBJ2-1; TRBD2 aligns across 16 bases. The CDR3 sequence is CATSGGTSGRAGSQNEQFF. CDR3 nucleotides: TGTGCCACCAGTGGAGGGACTAGCGGGAGGGCCGGTAGTCAAAATGAGCAGTTCTTC.